This is a list of T cell receptor beta chains from one sample in a study of human T cells and chemical hapten exposure. MiXCR, applied by TCRdb to the RACE reads, yields one record per CDR3 protein. The sample carries tens of thousands of distinct CDR3 sequences, 6.5% to 8.5% recorded once. The specimen was whole blood, collected in connection with sensitization to the hapten diphenylcyclopropenone (DPC). These receptors were taken from a woman in her 30s with alopecia areata. Some clones in this sample may be carry-over from other donors' samples. Each CDR3 is given with its conserved first and last residue. D genes are given only for firm matches. The size entry is marked missing in some rows and otherwise reads once, few, many or a size class.

d_gene	j_gene	abundance	v_gene	CDR3aa	CDR3nt
TRBD1	TRBJ1-6	few	TRBV19	CASSMTGDGSPLHF	TGTGCCAGTAGTATGACAGGGGACGGATCACCCCTCCACTTT
NA	TRBJ2-6	many	TRBV6-1	CASLEVSGANVLTF	TGTGCCAGCCTGGAAGTCTCTGGGGCCAACGTCCTGACTTTC
NA	TRBJ2-2	many	TRBV5-1	CASSLHQQGDFTGELFF	TGCGCCAGCAGCTTACATCAGCAGGGAGATTTCACCGGGGAGCTGTTTTTT
NA	TRBJ1-3	many	TRBV18	CASSPIYAGTDSGNTIYF	TGTGCCAGCTCACCAATCTACGCAGGCACAGACTCTGGAAACACCATATATTTT
NA	TRBJ1-2	few	TRBV12-3/TRBV12-4	CASSLTVGGKGYGYTF	TGTGCCAGCAGTCTGACCGTTGGGGGGAAGGGGTATGGCTACACCTTC
NA	TRBJ2-6	few	TRBV14	CASSLSRPGANVLTF	TGTGCCAGCAGCCTCTCCCGCCCTGGGGCCAACGTCCTGACTTTC
TRBD2	TRBJ2-1	many	TRBV6-2/TRBV6-3	CASSLTSGYNEQFF	TGTGCCAGCTCCTTAACTAGCGGCTACAATGAGCAGTTCTTC
NA	TRBJ1-2	NA	TRBV6-6	CASSYSTWKEDYGYTF	TGTGCCAGCAGTTACTCCACGTGGAAGGAGGACTATGGCTACACCTTC
TRBD1	TRBJ1-1	NA	TRBV12-3/TRBV12-4	CASSRTGGYTEAFF	TGTGCCAGCAGCAGAACAGGGGGCTACACTGAAGCTTTCTTT
NA	TRBJ2-3	medium-sized	TRBV7-2	CASSLAPLSRGDTQYF	TGTGCCAGCAGCTTAGCGCCGCTTAGCAGGGGAGATACGCAGTATTTT
NA	TRBJ2-2	many	TRBV30	CACSSGVTGELFF	TGTGCCTGTAGCTCGGGGGTTACCGGGGAGCTGTTTTTT
TRBD2	TRBJ2-1	many	TRBV5-6	CASSLSLAGVYNEQFF	TGTGCCAGCAGCCTATCACTAGCGGGGGTCTACAATGAGCAGTTCTTC
NA	TRBJ1-5	many	TRBV12-3/TRBV12-4	CASSGGAGNQPQHF	TGTGCCAGCAGTGGAGGGGCGGGAAATCAGCCCCAGCATTTT
TRBD1	TRBJ1-1	many	TRBV2	CASRTATGTAYPKGNTEAFF	TGTGCCAGCAGGACCGCAACCGGGACAGCCTACCCCAAGGGAAACACTGAAGCTTTCTTT
NA	TRBJ2-1	NA	TRBV19	CASNFSFNEQFF	TGTGCCAGTAATTTTAGCTTCAATGAGCAGTTCTTC
NA	TRBJ1-5	many	TRBV5-1	CASSLVSGTNQPQHF	TGCGCCAGCAGCTTGGTGTCAGGCACAAATCAGCCCCAGCATTTT
NA	TRBJ1-1	many	TRBV6-6	CASTLEGRGAFF	TGTGCCAGCACCCTGGAGGGACGAGGAGCTTTCTTT
TRBD2	TRBJ2-7	many	TRBV4-1	CASSQGPRGRAYEQYF	TGCGCCAGCAGCCAAGGCCCCCGCGGGAGGGCGTACGAGCAGTACTTC
NA	TRBJ1-2	NA	TRBV2	CASSIAETGVDGYTF	TGTGCCAGCAGTATAGCCGAAACAGGTGTTGATGGCTACACCTTC
TRBD1	TRBJ1-2	many	TRBV11-2	CASSLVGTGNYGYTF	TGTGCCAGCAGCTTAGTTGGGACAGGCAACTATGGCTACACCTTC
NA	TRBJ1-1	many	TRBV2	CASSYGRLEAFF	TGTGCCAGCAGTTACGGACGGCTGGAAGCTTTCTTT
NA	TRBJ1-1	many	TRBV30	CAWSVPGNTEAFF	TGTGCCTGGAGTGTACCCGGGAACACTGAAGCTTTCTTT
NA	TRBJ1-3	many	TRBV7-6	CASSSGPSSGNTIYF	TGTGCCAGCAGCTCGGGACCGAGCTCTGGAAACACCATATATTTT
NA	TRBJ1-2	few	TRBV7-3	CASSPSGANYGYTF	TGTGCCAGCAGCCCCTCTGGGGCTAACTATGGCTACACCTTC
NA	TRBJ2-6	many	TRBV7-9	CASSLGGSGANVLTF	TGTGCCAGCAGCTTAGGAGGGTCTGGGGCCAACGTCCTGACTTTC
TRBD1	TRBJ1-3	few	TRBV20-1	CSAQIQGARGNTIYF	TGCAGTGCCCAAATACAGGGGGCGAGGGGAAACACCATATATTTT
NA	TRBJ1-1	NA	TRBV30	CAWSVVRGRTEAFF	TGTGCCTGGAGTGTAGTGCGGGGAAGGACTGAAGCTTTCTTT
NA	TRBJ1-2	many	TRBV10-1	CASSVRETGTSNYGYTF	TGCGCCAGCAGTGTCAGAGAAACCGGGACCTCTAACTATGGCTACACCTTC
TRBD1	TRBJ2-5	many	TRBV2	CASSAGTGLWETQYF	TGTGCCAGCAGTGCCGGGACAGGGTTGTGGGAGACCCAGTACTTC
NA	TRBJ2-3	few	TRBV5-1	CASSLEGSRWTDTQYF	TGCGCCAGCAGCTTGGAAGGTAGCCGGTGGACAGATACGCAGTATTTT
NA	TRBJ1-1	many	TRBV29-1	CSAKGGVWLSDTEAFF	TGCAGCGCAAAGGGGGGGGTATGGCTGAGTGACACTGAAGCTTTCTTT
NA	TRBJ2-7	many	TRBV4-2	CASSQDTSVYEQYF	TGTGCCAGCAGCCAAGATACCTCGGTTTACGAGCAGTACTTC
NA	TRBJ1-2	NA	TRBV11-3	CASSKRTPSYGYTF	TGTGCCAGCAGCAAACGGACACCTTCCTATGGCTACACCTTC
NA	TRBJ1-1	few	TRBV9	CASSVSDTEAFF	TGTGCCAGCAGCGTGTCGGACACTGAAGCTTTCTTT
NA	TRBJ1-5	many	TRBV6-1	CASSEGLRQPQHF	TGTGCCAGCAGTGAAGGGTTGAGGCAGCCCCAGCATTTT
NA	TRBJ1-1	few	TRBV5-1	CASSLSSPNTEAFF	TGCGCCAGCAGCCTGTCTAGCCCGAACACTGAAGCTTTCTTT
TRBD2	TRBJ2-7	NA	TRBV12-5	CASGPGPAGASYEQYF	TGTGCTAGTGGTCCTGGTCCAGCGGGGGCCTCCTACGAGCAGTACTTC
NA	TRBJ2-4	many	TRBV19	CASSIGGGYGIQYF	TGTGCCAGTAGTATCGGGGGCGGGTATGGCATTCAGTACTTC
TRBD1	TRBJ2-1	many	TRBV5-1	CASSLLGGQGIRNEQFF	TGCGCCAGCAGCTTGCTCGGGGGACAGGGGATTCGGAATGAGCAGTTCTTC
NA	TRBJ1-1	many	TRBV10-3	CATKGRADTEAFF	TGTGCCACAAAGGGGAGAGCCGACACTGAAGCTTTCTTT
TRBD2	TRBJ2-4	many	TRBV7-2	CASSQTSENIQYF	TGTGCCAGCAGTCAGACTAGCGAAAACATTCAGTACTTC
NA	TRBJ2-5	NA	TRBV3-1	CASRRGWEETQYF	TGTGCCAGCAGGAGAGGGTGGGAAGAGACCCAGTACTTC
NA	TRBJ1-1	NA	TRBV6-5	CASSYQNTEAFF	TGTGCCAGCAGTTACCAGAACACTGAAGCTTTCTTT
TRBD1	TRBJ2-3	many	TRBV7-9	CASSSRKTGDGDTQYF	TGTGCCAGCAGCTCCCGCAAAACAGGGGACGGGGATACGCAGTATTTT
TRBD1	TRBJ1-4	many	TRBV5-6	CASSKGQDRNEKLFF	TGTGCCAGCAGCAAGGGACAGGACAGAAATGAAAAACTGTTTTTT